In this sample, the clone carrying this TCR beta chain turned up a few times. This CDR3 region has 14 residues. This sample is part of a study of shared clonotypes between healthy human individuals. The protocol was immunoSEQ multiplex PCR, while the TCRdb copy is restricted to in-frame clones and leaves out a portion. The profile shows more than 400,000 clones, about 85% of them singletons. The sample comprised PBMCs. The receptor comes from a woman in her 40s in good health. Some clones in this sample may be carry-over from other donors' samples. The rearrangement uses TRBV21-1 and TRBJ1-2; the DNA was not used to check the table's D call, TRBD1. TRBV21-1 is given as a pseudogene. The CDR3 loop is CASSKVQVNYGYTF. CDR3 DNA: TGTGCCAGCAGCAAAGTCCAGGTTAACTATGGCTACACCTTC.